The text below deals with one T cell receptor beta chain. Its antigen is not yet known. No base quality values were provided; no much bigger clone lies one nucleotide off. The sample belongs to a study of metastatic and nonmetastatic thyroid tumors (dated by TCRdb to the early 2020s). About the investigation overall: The researchers compared repertoires between peripheral blood samples and tumor or nodule tissue samples from patients with malignant or benign thyroid disease. What the study reported, not specific to this receptor: In both blood and tumor samples, TCR beta diversity was reported to be significantly higher in malignant tumors than in benign nodules.

Library creation used PCR. The reads were generated on an Illumina HiSeq 4000. High-throughput sequencing was used to profile the CDR3 region of the TCR beta-chain in every patient. Concerning the study's data processing: The researchers built a classifier to tell apart papillary thyroid cancer patients with distant metastasis, based on CDR3 differences among clinicopathological groups. The Shannon index was used to assess repertoire diversity, and the Morisita-Horn index was used to assess tumor-blood repertoire similarity. TCRdb's own reprocessing of the public reads used fastp at Q25 and MiXCR and kept productive beta chains. TCRdb's processing, not the authors' own work, is the source of the V and J calls. This sample gives roughly 30,000 clones in total; roughly 18% of them show up just once. 8% to 11% of the sample is taken by the ten largest. The germline V gene gives CDR1 as KGHSH and CDR2 as LQKENI. V and J are truncated by 3 bases and 0 bases respectively, leaving an intervening sequence of 10 bases. The CDR3 goes from the cysteine to the phenylalanine over 15 residues. The sequence is cut down to CDR3 DNA, 45 bases in frame from base 1.

None of the patients had been given any treatment before thyroid surgery. The study retrospectively analysed patient clinical samples collected from the early 2010s to the late 2010s using T-cell receptor beta sequencing. This TCR was sampled from a female donor with papillary thyroid cancer or a benign thyroid nodule (not recorded which). Some clones in this sample may be carry-over from other donors' samples. Rearrangement joined TRBV18 to TRBJ2-3; TRBD2 is perhaps the D gene, given 6 matching bases. Sequenced: blood. The CDR3 is CASSPGGTSTDTQYF. Read as DNA, the sequence is TGTGCCAGCTCACCCGGGGGTACGAGCACAGATACGCAGTATTTT.